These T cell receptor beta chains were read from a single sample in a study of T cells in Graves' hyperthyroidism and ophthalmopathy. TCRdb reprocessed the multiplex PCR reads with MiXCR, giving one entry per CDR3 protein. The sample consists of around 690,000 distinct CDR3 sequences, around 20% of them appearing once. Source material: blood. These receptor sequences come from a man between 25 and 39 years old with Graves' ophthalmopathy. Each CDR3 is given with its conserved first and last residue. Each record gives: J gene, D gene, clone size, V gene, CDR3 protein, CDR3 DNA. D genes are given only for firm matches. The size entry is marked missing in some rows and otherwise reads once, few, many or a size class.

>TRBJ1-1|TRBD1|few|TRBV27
CASSLSGQENTEAFF
TGTGCCAGCAGTTTATCGGGACAGGAGAACACTGAAGCTTTCTTT
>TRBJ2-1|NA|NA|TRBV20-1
CSARAPGLYNEQFF
TGCAGTGCTAGAGCCCCGGGACTCTACAATGAGCAGTTCTTC
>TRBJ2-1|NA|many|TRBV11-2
CASSLVGSVGDSRFF
TGTGCCAGCAGCTTAGTAGGGTCGGTCGGAGACTCCCGGTTCTTC
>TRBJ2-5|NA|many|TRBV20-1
CSASNGELAQYF
TGCAGTGCTAGTAACGGGGAATTGGCCCAGTACTTC
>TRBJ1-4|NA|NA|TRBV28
CASSPSHATGEKLFF
TGTGCCAGCAGTCCTTCGCATGCTACGGGTGAAAAACTGTTTTTT
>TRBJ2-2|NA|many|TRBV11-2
CASSTQTEGRTGELFF
TGTGCCAGCAGCACCCAAACGGAGGGTCGGACCGGGGAGCTGTTTTTT
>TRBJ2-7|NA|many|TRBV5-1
CASSLDGITYEQYF
TGCGCCAGCAGCTTGGACGGGATTACCTACGAGCAGTACTTC
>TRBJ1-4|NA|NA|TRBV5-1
CASSPGVRGAEEKLFF
TGCGCCAGCAGCCCGGGGGTAAGGGGCGCGGAGGAAAAACTGTTTTTT
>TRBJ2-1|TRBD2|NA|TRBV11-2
CASSFGGRGSYNEQFF
TGTGCCAGCAGCTTCGGCGGGAGAGGGTCCTACAATGAGCAGTTCTTC
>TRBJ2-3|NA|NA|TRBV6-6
CASSYGGARTDTQYF
TGTGCCAGCAGTTACGGGGGAGCTCGCACAGATACGCAGTATTTT
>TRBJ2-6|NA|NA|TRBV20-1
CSATGISGANVLTF
TGCAGTGCTACAGGTATCTCTGGGGCCAACGTCCTGACTTTC
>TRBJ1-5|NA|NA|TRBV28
CASSRTGKISNQPQHF
TGTGCCAGCAGCCGTACAGGGAAGATTAGCAATCAGCCCCAGCATTTT
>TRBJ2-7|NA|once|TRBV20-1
CSAPPPGDGSEQYF
TGCAGTGCTCCCCCCCCGGGAGACGGTTCCGAGCAGTACTTC
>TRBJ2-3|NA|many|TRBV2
CASTGDTQYF
TGTGCCAGCACCGGGGATACGCAGTATTTT
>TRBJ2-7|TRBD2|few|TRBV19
CASSNTRGVTYEQYF
TGTGCCAGTAGTAACACACGGGGGGTCACCTACGAGCAGTACTTC
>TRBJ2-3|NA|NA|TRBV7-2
CASSLVGRETDMQYF
TGTGCCAGCAGCTTAGTGGGACGGGAAACAGATATGCAGTATTTT
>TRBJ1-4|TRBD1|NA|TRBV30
CAWSQQGLGHEKLFF
TGTGCCTGGAGCCAACAGGGGTTGGGACATGAAAAACTGTTTTTT
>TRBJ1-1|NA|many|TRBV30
CAWSHSDATEAFF
TGTGCCTGGAGTCACTCGGACGCCACTGAAGCTTTCTTT
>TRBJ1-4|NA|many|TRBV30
CAWRGGPNEKLFF
TGTGCCTGGCGCGGGGGACCTAATGAAAAACTGTTTTTT
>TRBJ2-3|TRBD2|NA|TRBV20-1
CSASRWTSGTSTDTQYF
TGCAGTGCTAGTAGGTGGACTAGCGGAACTAGCACAGATACGCAGTATTTT